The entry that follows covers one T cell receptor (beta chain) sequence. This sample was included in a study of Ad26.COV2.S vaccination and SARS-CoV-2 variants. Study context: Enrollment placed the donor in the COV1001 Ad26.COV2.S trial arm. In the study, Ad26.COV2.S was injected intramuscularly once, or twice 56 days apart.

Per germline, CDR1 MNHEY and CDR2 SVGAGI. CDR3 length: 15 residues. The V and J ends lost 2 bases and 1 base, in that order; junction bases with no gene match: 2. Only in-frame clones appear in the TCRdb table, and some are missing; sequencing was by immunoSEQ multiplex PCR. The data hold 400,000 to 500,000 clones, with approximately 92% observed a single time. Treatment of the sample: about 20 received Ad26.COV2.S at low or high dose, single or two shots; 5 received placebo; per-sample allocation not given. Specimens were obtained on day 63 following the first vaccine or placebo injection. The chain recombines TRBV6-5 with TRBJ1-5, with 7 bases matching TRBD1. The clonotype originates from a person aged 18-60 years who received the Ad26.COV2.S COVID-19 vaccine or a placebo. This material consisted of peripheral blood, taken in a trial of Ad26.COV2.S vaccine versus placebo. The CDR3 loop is CASSYARGSNQPQHF. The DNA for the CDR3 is TGTGCCAGCAGTTACGCCAGGGGGAGCAATCAGCCCCAGCATTTT.